The present entry profiles one TCR beta chain with its context. Its antigen is still unknown. This entry belongs to a study of shared clonotypes between healthy human individuals. The study's findings and limits: Sequencing of the sorted subsets was shown by rarefaction to be incomplete despite large depth. Approximately 5.3% was the fraction of naive CD4 clonotypes found shared across several donors.

This CDR3 contains 13 residues. The germline V gene encodes CDR1 MNHNY and CDR2 SVGAGI (reference sequence). Trimming shortened V by 6 bases and J by 2 bases, and 10 bases separated the two germline ends. Sequencing used immunoSEQ multiplex PCR; TCRdb keeps in-frame clones, though not all of them. The sample includes about 1.1 million clones, approximately 80% of them seen just once. The sample consisted of memory CD4+ T cells from PBMCs. The subset here: CD45RA-negative fraction. This chain joins TRBV6-6 and TRBJ1-1, with no clear D. This receptor was obtained from a man younger than 30 in good health. Some clones in this sample may be carry-over from other donors' samples. In DNA, the CDR3 is TGTGCCAGCAGACGCGGATATAACACTGAAGCTTTCTTT. Amino acid sequence: CASRRGYNTEAFF.